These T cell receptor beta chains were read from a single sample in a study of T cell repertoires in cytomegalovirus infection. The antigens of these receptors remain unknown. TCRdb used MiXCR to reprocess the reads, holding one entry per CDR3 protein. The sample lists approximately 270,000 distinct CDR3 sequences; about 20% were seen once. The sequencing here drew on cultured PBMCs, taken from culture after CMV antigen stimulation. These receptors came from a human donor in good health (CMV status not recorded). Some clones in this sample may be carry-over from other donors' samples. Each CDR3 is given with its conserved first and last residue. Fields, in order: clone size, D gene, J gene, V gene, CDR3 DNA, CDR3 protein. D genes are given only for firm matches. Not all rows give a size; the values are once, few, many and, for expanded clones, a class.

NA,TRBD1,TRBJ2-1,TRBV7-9,TGTGCCAGCAGCCCGACAGGGATCTACAATGAGCAGTTCTTC,CASSPTGIYNEQFF
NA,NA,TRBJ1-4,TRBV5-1,TGCGCCAGCAGCCCGGGAATAGCTAATGAAAAACTGTTTTTT,CASSPGIANEKLFF
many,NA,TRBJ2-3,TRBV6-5,TGTGCCAGCAGTTACTCGATATCCTCTGGGACGGGGCAGTATTTT,CASSYSISSGTGQYF
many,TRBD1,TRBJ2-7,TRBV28,TGTGCCAGCAACCCCCCGGGACAGCCTCGGGAGCAGTACTTC,CASNPPGQPREQYF
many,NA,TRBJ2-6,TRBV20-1,TGCAGTGCTACCCCAGGTGCTGGGGCCAACGTCCTGACTTTC,CSATPGAGANVLTF
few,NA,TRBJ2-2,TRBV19,TGTGCCAGTAGGGACCGTTACACCGGGGAGCTGTTTTTT,CASRDRYTGELFF
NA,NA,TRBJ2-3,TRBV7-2,TGTGCCAGCAGCTTAGTTCCCGGGGTAGGGGCAGATACGCAGTATTTT,CASSLVPGVGADTQYF
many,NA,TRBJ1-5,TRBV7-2,TGTGCCAGCAGCCCTCCTAATAGCAATCAGCCCCAGCATTTT,CASSPPNSNQPQHF
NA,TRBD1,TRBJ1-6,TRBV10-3,TGTGCCATCAGGGATGACAGGGCTTCACCCCTCCACTTT,CAIRDDRASPLHF
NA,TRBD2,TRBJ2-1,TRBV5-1,TGCGCCAGCAGCTTGGCCCTAACTAGCGGCTACAATGAGCAGTTCTTC,CASSLALTSGYNEQFF
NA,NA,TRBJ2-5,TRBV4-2,TGTGCCAGCAGCCAAGATTTGGAGACCCAGTACTTC,CASSQDLETQYF
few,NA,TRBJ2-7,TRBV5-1,TGCGCCAGCAGCATCCGGGTCTCAGGGGAGCAGTACTTC,CASSIRVSGEQYF
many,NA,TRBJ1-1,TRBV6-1,TGTGCCAGCAGTGAAGGAACAGCCCGGAACACTGAAGCTTTCTTT,CASSEGTARNTEAFF
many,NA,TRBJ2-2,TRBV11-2,TGTGCCAGCAGCAGACAGGGGCGGGAGGCCGGGGAGCTGTTTTTT,CASSRQGREAGELFF
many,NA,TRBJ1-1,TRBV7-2,TGTGCCAGCAGCCCGACGGGCCTCCCTGAAGCTTTCTTT,CASSPTGLPEAFF
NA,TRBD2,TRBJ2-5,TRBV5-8,TGTGCCAGCAGCAACCTAGCGGATGGGGGAGAGACCCAGTACTTC,CASSNLADGGETQYF
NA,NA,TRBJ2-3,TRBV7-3,TGTGCCAGCAGCTTAAGACCCGCCACGGCAGATACGCAGTATTTT,CASSLRPATADTQYF
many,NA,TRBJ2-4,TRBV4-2,TGTGCCAGCAGCCAAGATGAAGGGACTAAAAACATTCAGTACTTC,CASSQDEGTKNIQYF
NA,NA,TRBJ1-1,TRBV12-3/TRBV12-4,TGTGCCTTTCAGGGAGAGGACACTGAAGCTTTCTTT,CAFQGEDTEAFF
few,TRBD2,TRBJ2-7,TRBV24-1,TGTGCCACCAGTGATGCCGGGACTAGCGTCTACGAGCAGTACTTC,CATSDAGTSVYEQYF
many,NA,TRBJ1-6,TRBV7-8,TGTGCCAGCAGAATACAGACTGAAAATTCACCCCTCCACTTT,CASRIQTENSPLHF
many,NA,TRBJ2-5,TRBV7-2,TGTGCCAGCAGCTTAAGTCTTACGCGGGCCCAGTACTTC,CASSLSLTRAQYF
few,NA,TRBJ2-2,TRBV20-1,TGCAGTGCTAGAGATGCTAGCACCGGGGAGCTGTTTTTT,CSARDASTGELFF
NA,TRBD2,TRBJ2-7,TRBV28,TGTGCCAGCAGCGGGACTAGCAAAGCCTACGAGCAGTACTTC,CASSGTSKAYEQYF